This TCR beta chain derives from a study of shared clonotypes between healthy human individuals. Study-wide results and limits: For naive CD4 cells, approximately 4.7% of clonotypes were shared across four donors.

The CDR3 sequence is 14 residues long. V was trimmed by 0 bases and J by 2 bases, leaving 9 bases between them. Germline CDR1 SGHNT, CDR2 YYREEE (reference sequence). Details on this clone: Its antigen is currently unknown.

Sequencing was performed with immunoSEQ multiplex PCR; in TCRdb, only in-frame clones are kept and a portion is missing. The table has about 2 million clones, approximately 95% seen once. CD45RO-negative cells were positively selected for CCR7, leaving out terminally differentiated effector memory CD45RA+ cells. The clonotype was recovered from a man between 18 and 35 years old in good health. This chain connects TRBV5-4 to TRBJ2-7; D is possibly TRBD2 (5 bases). The sequencing sample was made of naive CD8+ T cells sorted from blood. CDR3: CASSLASSPYEQYF. The CDR3 DNA reads as TGTGCCAGCAGCTTGGCATCTAGCCCCTACGAGCAGTACTTC.